This TCR beta chain was sequenced during a study of blood T cells in healthy people across ages (dated by TCRdb to 2014 to 2015). Context from the whole study: In model experiments, roughly one uniquely barcoded TCR beta cDNA molecule per two T cells was captured by template switching. The donors were split into four age groups: young (average 16 years), middle-aged (around 40), aged (approximately 60) and long-lived (approximately 89). Using deep sequencing normalized with unique cDNA molecular identifiers, the study measured how TCR beta repertoire diversity changes with age. For two donors (one aged 18 to 30 and one aged 80 or older), the study analyzed two additional independent replicas of 1 million unique cDNA reads from the same blood draw. The research as a whole found: Compared with the aged group, the long-lived group had more naive CD4+ T cells, fewer expanded clones and increased TCR diversity, suggesting age selection. Estimates of total diversity from one million sequenced T cells were regarded as lower bounds and underestimates. Because profiling used bulk unsorted PBMCs, naive and antigen-experienced compartments could not be compared conclusively. As age increased, observed TCR beta diversity per million T cells dropped in a roughly linear way, and a significant reduction was already evident by age around 41. Donor CMV infection status was unknown, potentially confounding age-related changes in expanded clonotypes. The percentage of naive T cells measured by flow cytometry correlated strongly with observed TCR beta diversity.

Library preparation used 5' RACE. Reads for this sample came from an Illumina HiSeq 2500. A second PCR of about 6 to 11 cycles was performed with a sample-barcoded 5' primer and a J-beta primer mix. A unique molecular identifier was introduced onto each TCR beta cDNA molecule by a template-switch 5' adaptor carrying 12 random nucleotides. Each sample yielded at least 2.5 million CDR3-containing paired-end reads. First-strand cDNA synthesis was performed from all RNA using the Mint cDNA synthesis kit, with priming by a TRBC-specific oligonucleotide. After uracil-DNA glycosylase treatment, a first 18-cycle PCR used universal primers M1SS and BC2_uni_R on all cDNA. The source study handled its data this way. Normalization of each sample was performed by random selection of 1 million high-quality reads, each carrying a distinct molecular identifier. Instead of being binned into consensus sequences, reads that shared molecular identifiers were thrown out. MiTCR, with a Q25 quality threshold and the strictest error-elimination algorithm, was used for CDR3 identification, clonotype clustering and error correction. A nonparametric unseen species model with Euler transformation was used to estimate lower-bound total TCR beta diversity. TCRdb itself trimmed the public reads at Q25 with fastp, ran MiXCR and retained productive beta chains. Rows with one shared CDR3 protein collapse into an entry with the most common genes and DNA. TCRdb's processing, not the authors', yielded these V and J calls. In all, the sample holds some 1,000,000 distinct CDR3 sequences, and around 25% of those were seen once. The ten most abundant clones make up 0.65% to 0.95% of the sample.

The roughly 39 donors, aged about 6 to 95 years, were systemically healthy Caucasian individuals from Russia. Around 10 milliliters of peripheral blood were collected from each donor into EDTA-treated Vacutainer tubes. Ficoll-Paque density-gradient centrifugation was used to isolate PBMCs, with at least 6 million per sample. Total RNA was extracted from PBMCs with Trizol reagent, with at least 6 micrograms obtained per sample. The percentages of naive CD45RAhigh/CD27high T cells were determined by flow cytometry on a PBMC aliquot from every donor. About this clonotype: Its antigen target is currently unknown. The record has no base qualities; no much larger clone is one base away.

V is reduced by 3 bases and J by 0 bases, leaving a spacing of 11 bases between them. Spanning cysteine to phenylalanine, the CDR3 consists of 15 amino acids. This entry keeps only the CDR3 DNA: 45 bases, framed from base 1. The germline V gene gives CDR1 as SGHRS and CDR2 as YFSETQ. This same sample was also taken into another study, of T cells of mothers and their children. As the second study states: The donors were nine systemically healthy Caucasian individuals, made up of three mothers and their six children. cDNA synthesis used all of the extracted RNA, with 1.5 ug of RNA in each 15 ul reaction. Sample barcodes and 2-4 random nucleotides were added via the M1S primer in the second PCR. Each mother yielded over 9.5 million TCR beta CDR3 reads and each child some 3 million reads. Thymic selection similarly shapes TCR recombination output in related and unrelated pairs, with minor effect from inherited differences. Normalized repertoire overlap in related mother-child pairs was always slightly higher than in unrelated mother-child pairs, but the difference was never significant. With a sensitivity of approximately 100 clones per million clonotypes, no persistent microchimeric T cell clones were detected. In the study, deep NGS was used to compare the TCR beta repertoires of mothers and children, and features distinguishing related mother-child pairs from unrelated individuals were sought. The mean age was about 37 +/- 4 years for the mothers and 11 +/- 4 years for the children. After adapter ligation was performed with NEBNext reagents, the libraries were sequenced on an Illumina HiSeq 2000 with 100+100 nt paired-end reads. To avoid cross-contamination, the mother libraries and the child libraries were prepared a month apart and sequenced in separate runs. Each donor had between about 500,000 and 2,300,000 distinct TCR beta clonotypes identified. Naive TCR beta clonotypes were estimated from low-frequency clonotypes matched to each donor's FACS-determined naive share, without sorting.

This clonotype was obtained from a girl aged 2 to 10 in good health. The specimen was blood. The sequence is built from TRBV5-1 and TRBJ2-3; confidence is insufficient to name the D gene. The DNA sequence is TGCGCCAGCAGCTCAACCTTGGACAGCACAGATACGCAGTATTTT. This codes for CASSSTLDSTDTQYF.